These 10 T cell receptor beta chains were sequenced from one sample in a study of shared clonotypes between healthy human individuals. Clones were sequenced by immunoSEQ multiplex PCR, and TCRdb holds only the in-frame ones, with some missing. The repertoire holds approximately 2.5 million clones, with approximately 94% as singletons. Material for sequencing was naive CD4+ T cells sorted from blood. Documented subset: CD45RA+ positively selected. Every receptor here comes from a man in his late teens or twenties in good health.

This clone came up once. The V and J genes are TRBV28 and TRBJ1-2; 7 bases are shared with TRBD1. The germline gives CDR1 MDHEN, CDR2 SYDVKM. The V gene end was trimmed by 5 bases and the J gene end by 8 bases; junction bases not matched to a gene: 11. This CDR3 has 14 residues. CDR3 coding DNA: TGTGCCAGCAGTCGACAGGGACTAAATGGCGGCTACACCTTC. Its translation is CASSRQGLNGGYTF.

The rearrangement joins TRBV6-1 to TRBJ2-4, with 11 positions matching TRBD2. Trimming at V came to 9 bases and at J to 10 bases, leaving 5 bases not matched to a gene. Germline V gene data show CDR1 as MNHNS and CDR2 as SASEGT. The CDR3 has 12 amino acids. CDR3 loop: CASLTSGEIQYF. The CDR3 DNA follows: TGTGCCAGTCTGACTAGCGGGGAAATTCAGTACTTC.

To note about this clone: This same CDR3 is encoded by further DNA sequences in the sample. The CDR3 loop is CASSLDRAYGYTF. CDR3 sequence (DNA): TGTGCCAGCAGCCTCGACAGGGCCTATGGCTACACCTTC. The genes are TRBV5-6 and TRBJ1-2; TRBD1 matches 7 bases. Germline CDR1 and CDR2: SGHDT and YYEEEE. V shed 4 bases and J 4 bases; nucleotides not matched to a gene: 4. The CDR3 is made up of 13 amino acids.

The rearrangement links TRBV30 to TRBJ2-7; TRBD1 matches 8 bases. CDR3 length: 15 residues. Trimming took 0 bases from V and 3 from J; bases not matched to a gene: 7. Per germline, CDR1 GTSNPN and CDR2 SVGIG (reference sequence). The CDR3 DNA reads TGTGCCTGGAGTGTAACGGGGACAGGAAGCTACGAGCAGTACTTC. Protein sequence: CAWSVTGTGSYEQYF.

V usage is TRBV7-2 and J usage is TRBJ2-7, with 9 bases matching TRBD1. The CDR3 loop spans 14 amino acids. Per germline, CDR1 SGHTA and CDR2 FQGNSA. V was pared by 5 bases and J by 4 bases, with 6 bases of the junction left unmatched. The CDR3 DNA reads TGTGCCAGCAGCCCCACCGGGACAGGGTACGAGCAGTACTTC. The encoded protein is CASSPTGTGYEQYF.

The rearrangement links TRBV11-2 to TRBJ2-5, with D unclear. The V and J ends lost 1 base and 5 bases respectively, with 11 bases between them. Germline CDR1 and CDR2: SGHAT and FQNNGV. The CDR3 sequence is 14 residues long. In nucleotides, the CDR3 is TGTGCCAGCAGCTTAGGGACGGTGGGGGAGACCCAGTACTTC. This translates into CASSLGTVGETQYF. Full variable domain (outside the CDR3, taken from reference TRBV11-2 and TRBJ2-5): EAGVAQSPRYKIIEKRQSVAFWCNPISGHATLYWYQQILGQGPKLLIQFQNNGVVDDSQLPKDRFSAERLKGVDSTLKIQPAKLEDSAVYLCASSLGTVGETQYFGPGTRLLVL.

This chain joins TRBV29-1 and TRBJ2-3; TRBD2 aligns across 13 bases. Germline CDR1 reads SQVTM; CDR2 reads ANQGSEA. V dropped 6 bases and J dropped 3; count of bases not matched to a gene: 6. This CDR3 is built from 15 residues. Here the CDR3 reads CSVAGTSGETDTQYF. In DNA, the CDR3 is TGCAGCGTCGCCGGGACTAGCGGGGAGACAGATACGCAGTATTTT.

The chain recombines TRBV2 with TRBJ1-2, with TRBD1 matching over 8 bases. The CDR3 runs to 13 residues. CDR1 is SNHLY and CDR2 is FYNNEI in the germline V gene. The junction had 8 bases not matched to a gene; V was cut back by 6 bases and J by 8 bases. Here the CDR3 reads CASRVTGVGGYTF. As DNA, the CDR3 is TGTGCCAGCAGAGTGACAGGGGTGGGGGGCTACACCTTC.

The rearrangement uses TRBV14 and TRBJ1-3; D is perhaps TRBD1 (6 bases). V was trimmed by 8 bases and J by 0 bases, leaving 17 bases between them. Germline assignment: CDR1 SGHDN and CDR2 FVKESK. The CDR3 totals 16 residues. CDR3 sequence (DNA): TGTGCCAGCGGGAGGGGGTCTTCCAGCTCTGGAAACACCATATATTTT. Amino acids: CASGRGSSSSGNTIYF.

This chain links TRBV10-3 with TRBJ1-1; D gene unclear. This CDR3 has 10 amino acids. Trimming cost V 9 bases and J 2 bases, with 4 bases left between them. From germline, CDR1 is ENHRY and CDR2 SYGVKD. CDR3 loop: CAMDNTEAFF. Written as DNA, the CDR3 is TGTGCCATGGATAACACTGAAGCTTTCTTT.